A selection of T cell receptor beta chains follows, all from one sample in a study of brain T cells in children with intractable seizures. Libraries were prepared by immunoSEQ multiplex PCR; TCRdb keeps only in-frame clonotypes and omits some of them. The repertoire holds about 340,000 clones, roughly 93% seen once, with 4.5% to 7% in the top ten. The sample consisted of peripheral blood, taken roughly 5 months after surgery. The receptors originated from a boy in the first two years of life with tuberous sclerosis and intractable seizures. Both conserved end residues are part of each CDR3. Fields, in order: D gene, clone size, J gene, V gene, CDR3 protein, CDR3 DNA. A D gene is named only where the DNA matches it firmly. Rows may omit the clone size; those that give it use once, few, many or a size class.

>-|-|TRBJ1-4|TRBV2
CASSSQGPHEKLFF
TGTGCCAGCAGCTCACAGGGTCCGCATGAAAAACTGTTTTTT
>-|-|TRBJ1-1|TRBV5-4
CASIEGPTWDTEAFF
TGTGCCAGCATCGAGGGGCCGACTTGGGACACTGAAGCTTTCTTT
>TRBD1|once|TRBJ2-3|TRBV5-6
CASSLWDRGTDTQYF
TGTGCCAGCAGCTTGTGGGACAGGGGCACAGATACGCAGTATTTT
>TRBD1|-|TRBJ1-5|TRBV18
CASSPDRDQPQHF
TGTGCCAGCTCCCCGGACAGGGATCAGCCCCAGCATTTT
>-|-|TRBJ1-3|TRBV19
CASSIGRFSGNTIYF
TGTGCCAGTAGTATAGGGCGGTTCTCTGGAAACACCATATATTTT
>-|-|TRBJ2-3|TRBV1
CTSSTQFADTQYF
TGCACCAGCAGCACGCAGTTCGCAGATACGCAGTATTTT
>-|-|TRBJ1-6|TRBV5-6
CASSLVGDSPLHF
TGTGCCAGCAGCTTGGTTGGGGATTCACCCCTCCACTTT
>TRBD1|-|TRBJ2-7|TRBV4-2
CASSQVAQGAVEQYF
TGTGCCAGCAGCCAAGTGGCACAGGGGGCCGTCGAGCAGTACTTC
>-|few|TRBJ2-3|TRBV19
CASSMGETDTQYF
TGTGCCAGTAGTATGGGGGAAACAGATACGCAGTATTTT
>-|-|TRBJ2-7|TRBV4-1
CASSQNFVDRIPYEQYF
TGCGCCAGCAGCCAAAACTTCGTCGACAGGATTCCCTACGAGCAGTACTTC
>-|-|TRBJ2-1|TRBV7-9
CASSLVRTSSYNEQFF
TGTGCCAGCAGCTTAGTGAGGACGAGCTCCTACAATGAGCAGTTCTTC
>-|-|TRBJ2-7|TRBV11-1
CASSEGLPPTYEQYF
TGTGCCAGCAGTGAGGGACTCCCACCGACCTACGAGCAGTACTTC
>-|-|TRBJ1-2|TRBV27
CASKPGQQYGYTF
TGTGCCAGCAAGCCAGGACAGCAATATGGCTACACCTTC
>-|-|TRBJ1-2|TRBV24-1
CATSGDDYGYTF
TGTGCCACCAGCGGTGACGACTATGGCTACACCTTC
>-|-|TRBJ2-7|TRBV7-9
CASSPQLAVGAPYEQYF
TGTGCCAGCAGCCCCCAACTAGCCGTGGGAGCCCCCTACGAGCAGTACTTC
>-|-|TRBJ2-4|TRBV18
CASSQEAAKNIQYF
TGTGCCAGCTCACAGGAAGCGGCCAAAAACATTCAGTACTTC
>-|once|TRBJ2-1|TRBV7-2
CASTPSRVSSYNEQFF
TGTGCCAGCACCCCCTCCAGGGTTAGCTCCTACAATGAGCAGTTCTTC
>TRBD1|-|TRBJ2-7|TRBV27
CASSSTGTGFNEQYF
TGTGCCAGCAGTTCCACCGGGACAGGGTTCAACGAGCAGTACTTC
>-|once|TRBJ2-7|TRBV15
CATSRVQSSYEQYF
TGTGCCACCAGCAGAGTTCAGAGCTCCTACGAGCAGTACTTC
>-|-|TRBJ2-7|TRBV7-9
CASSFPRGPARSSYEQYF
TGTGCCAGCAGCTTCCCCCGGGGGCCCGCCAGGAGCTCCTACGAGCAGTACTTC
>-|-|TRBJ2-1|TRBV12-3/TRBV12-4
CASSFQEHNEQFF
TGTGCCAGCAGTTTCCAGGAGCACAATGAGCAGTTCTTC
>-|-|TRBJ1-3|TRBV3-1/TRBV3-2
CASSPLTRGGNTIYF
TGTGCCAGCAGCCCGCTGACAAGAGGTGGAAACACCATATATTTT
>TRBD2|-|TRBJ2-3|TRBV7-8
CASRKLAGTDTQYF
TGTGCCAGCAGAAAACTAGCGGGCACAGATACGCAGTATTTT
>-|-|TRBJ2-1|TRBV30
CAWSVEVFANEQFF
TGTGCCTGGAGTGTGGAGGTGTTCGCAAATGAGCAGTTCTTC
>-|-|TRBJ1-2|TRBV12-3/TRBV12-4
CASSLGLRYGYTF
TGTGCCAGCAGTTTAGGACTCCGCTATGGCTACACCTTC
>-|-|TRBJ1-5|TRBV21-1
CASSKAHLEGREGQPQHF
TGTGCCAGCAGCAAAGCCCACCTTGAGGGCAGGGAAGGGCAGCCCCAGCATTTT
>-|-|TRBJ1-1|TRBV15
CATGGGVNTEAFF
TGTGCCACCGGTGGGGGAGTAAACACTGAAGCTTTCTTT
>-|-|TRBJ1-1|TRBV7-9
CASSEMGPTNTEAFF
TGTGCCAGCAGCGAAATGGGGCCGACGAACACTGAAGCTTTCTTT
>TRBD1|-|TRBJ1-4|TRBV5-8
CASSKDRGQPATNEKLFF
TGTGCCAGCAGCAAGGACAGGGGACAGCCTGCAACTAATGAAAAACTGTTTTTT
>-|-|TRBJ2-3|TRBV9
CASSGYLPYTDTQYF
TGTGCCAGCAGCGGCTACTTGCCATACACAGATACGCAGTATTTT
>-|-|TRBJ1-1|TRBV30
CAWSVSKGAFF
TGTGCCTGGAGTGTAAGTAAAGGAGCTTTCTTT
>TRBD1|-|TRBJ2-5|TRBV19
CASSPRTGRETQYF
TGTGCCAGTAGTCCGAGGACAGGGCGAGAGACCCAGTACTTC
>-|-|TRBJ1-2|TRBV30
CAWSVAGDGYTF
TGTGCCTGGAGTGTGGCAGGGGATGGCTACACCTTC
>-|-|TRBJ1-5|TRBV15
CATSRGDVGNQPQHF
TGTGCCACCAGCAGAGGGGATGTGGGCAATCAGCCCCAGCATTTT
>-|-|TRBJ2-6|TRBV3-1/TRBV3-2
CASSQVSGPGANVLTF
TGTGCCAGCAGCCAAGTTTCAGGGCCCGGGGCCAACGTCCTGACTTTC
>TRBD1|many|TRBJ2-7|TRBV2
CASSVGPTGGISYEQYF
TGTGCCAGCAGTGTAGGTCCGACAGGGGGAATCTCCTACGAGCAGTACTTC
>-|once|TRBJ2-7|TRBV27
CASSLSKVTFHFYEQYF
TGTGCCAGCAGTTTATCGAAGGTGACATTCCACTTCTACGAGCAGTACTTC